This TCR beta chain was retrieved from a study of blood T cell repertoires in COVID-19. For the study at large: Italy, Spain and the United States were the sources of the convalescent and acute COVID-19 samples. T cells, B-cell-depleted T cells, or PBMCs supplied cDNA or gDNA.

Original processing methods: The authors estimated nucleated cell counts from reference gene primer amplification. Sequencing was performed with immunoSEQ multiplex PCR; in TCRdb, only in-frame clones are kept and a portion is missing. V and J calls and clone size come straight from that table; D and trimming were deduced from the DNA. The sample has under 200,000 clones, over 75% seen once. The CDR3 runs 13 residues. The germline gives CDR1 SGDLS, CDR2 YYNGEE. Trimming removed 4 bases from V and 5 bases from J; junction bases left unmatched: 5. The chain joins TRBV9 to TRBJ1-2, with 7 bases aligning to TRBD1. The TCR comes from a man between 70 and 80 years old with active or convalescent COVID-19. Sequenced sample: peripheral blood. DNA for the CDR3: TGTGCCAGCAGCCCAGAGGGACAGTATGGCTACACCTTC. This encodes CASSPEGQYGYTF.